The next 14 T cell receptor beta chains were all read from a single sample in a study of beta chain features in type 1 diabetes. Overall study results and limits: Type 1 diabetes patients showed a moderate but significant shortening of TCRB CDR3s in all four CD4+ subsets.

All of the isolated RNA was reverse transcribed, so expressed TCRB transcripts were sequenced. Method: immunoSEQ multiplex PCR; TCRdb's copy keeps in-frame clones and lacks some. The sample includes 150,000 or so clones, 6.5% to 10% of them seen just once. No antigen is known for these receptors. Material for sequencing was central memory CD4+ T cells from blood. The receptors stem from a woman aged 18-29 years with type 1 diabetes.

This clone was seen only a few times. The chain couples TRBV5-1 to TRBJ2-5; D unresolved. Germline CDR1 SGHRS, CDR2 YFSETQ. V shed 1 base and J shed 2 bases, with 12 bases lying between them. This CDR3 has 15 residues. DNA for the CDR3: TGCGCCAGCAGCTTGTATTTTGGGCAGCAAGAGACCCAGTACTTC. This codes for CASSLYFGQQETQYF. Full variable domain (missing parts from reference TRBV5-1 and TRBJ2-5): KAGVTQTPRYLIKTRGQQVTLSCSPISGHRSVSWYQQTPGQGLQFLFEYFSETQRNKGNFPGRFSGRQFSNSRSEMNVSTLELGDSALYLCASSLYFGQQETQYFGPGTRLLVL.

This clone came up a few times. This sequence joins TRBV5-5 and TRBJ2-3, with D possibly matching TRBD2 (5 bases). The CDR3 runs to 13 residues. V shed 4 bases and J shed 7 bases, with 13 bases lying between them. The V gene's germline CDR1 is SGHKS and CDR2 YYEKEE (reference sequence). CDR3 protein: CASSQGWENTQYF. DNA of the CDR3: TGTGCCAGCAGCCAAGGATGGGAGAATACGCAGTATTTT.

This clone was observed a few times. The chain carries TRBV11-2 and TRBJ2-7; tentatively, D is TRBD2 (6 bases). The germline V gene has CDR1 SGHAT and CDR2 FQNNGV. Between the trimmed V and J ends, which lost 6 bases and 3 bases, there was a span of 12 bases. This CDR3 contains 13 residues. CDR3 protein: CASRYGGDYEQYF. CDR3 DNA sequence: TGTGCCAGCAGATATGGAGGGGACTACGAGCAGTACTTC.

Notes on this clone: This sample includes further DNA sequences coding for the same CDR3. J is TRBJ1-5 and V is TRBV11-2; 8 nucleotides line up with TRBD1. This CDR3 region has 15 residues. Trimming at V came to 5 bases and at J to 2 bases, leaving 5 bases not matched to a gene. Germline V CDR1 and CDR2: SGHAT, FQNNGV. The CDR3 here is CASSSGQGGNQPQHF. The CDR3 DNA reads TGTGCCAGCAGCAGTGGACAGGGTGGCAATCAGCCCCAGCATTTT.

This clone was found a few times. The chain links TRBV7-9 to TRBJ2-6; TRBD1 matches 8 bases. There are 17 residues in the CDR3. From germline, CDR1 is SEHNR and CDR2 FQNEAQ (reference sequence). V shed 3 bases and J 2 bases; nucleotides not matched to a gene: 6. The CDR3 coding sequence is TGTGCCAGCAGCTTTACGCAGGGGGCGGCTGGGGCCAACGTCCTGACTTTC. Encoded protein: CASSFTQGAAGANVLTF.

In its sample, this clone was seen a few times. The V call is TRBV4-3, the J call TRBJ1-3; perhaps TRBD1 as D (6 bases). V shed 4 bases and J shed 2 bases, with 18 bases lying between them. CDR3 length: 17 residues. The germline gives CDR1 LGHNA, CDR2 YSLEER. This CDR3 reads CASSLHIRDNTGNTIYF. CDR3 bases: TGCGCCAGCAGCCTACATATACGGGACAACACTGGAAACACCATATATTTT.

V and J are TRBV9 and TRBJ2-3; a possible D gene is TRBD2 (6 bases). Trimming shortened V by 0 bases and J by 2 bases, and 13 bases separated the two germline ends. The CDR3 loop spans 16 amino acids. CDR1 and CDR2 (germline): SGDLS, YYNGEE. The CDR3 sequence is CASSVGASDYTDTQYF. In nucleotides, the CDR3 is TGTGCCAGCAGCGTAGGGGCTAGCGATTACACAGATACGCAGTATTTT.

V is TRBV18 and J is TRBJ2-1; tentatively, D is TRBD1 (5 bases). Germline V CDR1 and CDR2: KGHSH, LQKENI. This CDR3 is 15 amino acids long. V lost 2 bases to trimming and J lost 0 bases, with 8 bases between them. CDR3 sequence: CASSPLGDSYNEQFF. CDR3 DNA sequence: TGTGCCAGCTCACCATTAGGGGACTCCTACAATGAGCAGTTCTTC. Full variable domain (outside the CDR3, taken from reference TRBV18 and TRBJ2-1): NAGVMQNPRHLVRRRGQEARLRCSPMKGHSHVYWYRQLPEEGLKFMVYLQKENIIDESGMPKERFSAEFPKEGPSILRIQQVVRGDSAAYFCASSPLGDSYNEQFFGPGTRLTVL.

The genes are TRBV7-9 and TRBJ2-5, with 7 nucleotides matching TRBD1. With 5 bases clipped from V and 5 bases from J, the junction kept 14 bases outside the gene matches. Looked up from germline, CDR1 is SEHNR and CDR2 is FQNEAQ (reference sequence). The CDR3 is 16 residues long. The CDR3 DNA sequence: TGTGCCAGCAGCGTAGGTGCAGGGGGAGAAGGGGAGACCCAGTACTTC. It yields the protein CASSVGAGGEGETQYF.

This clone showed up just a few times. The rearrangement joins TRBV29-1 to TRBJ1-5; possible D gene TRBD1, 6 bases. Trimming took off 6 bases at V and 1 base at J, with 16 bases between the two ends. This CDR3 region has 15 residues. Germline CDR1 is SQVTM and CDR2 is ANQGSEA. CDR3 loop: CSVRFTGFSNQPQHF. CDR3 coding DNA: TGCAGCGTACGATTCACAGGGTTCAGCAATCAGCCCCAGCATTTT. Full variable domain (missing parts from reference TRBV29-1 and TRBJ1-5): SAVISQKPSRDICQRGTSLTIQCQVDSQVTMMFWYRQQPGQSLTLIATANQGSEATYESGFVIDKFPISRPNLTFSTLTVSNMSPEDSSIYLCSVRFTGFSNQPQHFGDGTRLSIL.

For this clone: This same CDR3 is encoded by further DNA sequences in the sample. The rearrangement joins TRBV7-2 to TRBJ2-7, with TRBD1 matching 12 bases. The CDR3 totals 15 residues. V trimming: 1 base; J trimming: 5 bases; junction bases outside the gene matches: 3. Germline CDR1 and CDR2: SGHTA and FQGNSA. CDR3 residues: CASSLVGTGGHEQYF. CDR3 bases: TGTGCCAGCAGCTTAGTTGGGACAGGGGGCCACGAGCAGTACTTC.

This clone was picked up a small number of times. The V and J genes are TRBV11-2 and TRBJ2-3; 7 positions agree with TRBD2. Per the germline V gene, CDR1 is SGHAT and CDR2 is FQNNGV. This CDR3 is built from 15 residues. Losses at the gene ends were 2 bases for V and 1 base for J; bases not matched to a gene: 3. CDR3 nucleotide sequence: TGTGCCAGCAGCTTATCGCTAGCGGGCACAGATACGCAGTATTTT. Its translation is CASSLSLAGTDTQYF.

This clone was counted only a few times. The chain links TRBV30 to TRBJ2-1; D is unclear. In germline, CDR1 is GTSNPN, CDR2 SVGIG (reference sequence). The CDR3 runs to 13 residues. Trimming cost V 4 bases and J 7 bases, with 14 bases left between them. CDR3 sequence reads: CAWIGWAENEQFF. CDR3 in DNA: TGTGCCTGGATTGGCTGGGCCGAGAATGAGCAGTTCTTC.

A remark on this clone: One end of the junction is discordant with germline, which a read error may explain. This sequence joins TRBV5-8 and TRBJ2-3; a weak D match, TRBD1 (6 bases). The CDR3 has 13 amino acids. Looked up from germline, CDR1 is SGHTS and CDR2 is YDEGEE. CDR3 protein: CASSLDRYWAGDF. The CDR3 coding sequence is TGTGCCAGCAGCTTGGACCGTTATTGGGCAGGGGATTTT. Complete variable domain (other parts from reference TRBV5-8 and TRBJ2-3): EAGVTQSPTHLIKTRGQQATLRCSPISGHTSVYWYQQALGLGLQFLLWYDEGEERNRGNFPPRFSGRQFPNYSSELNVNALELEDSALYLCASSLDRYWAGDFGPGTRLTVL.